Following are 17 T cell receptor beta chains from one sample sequenced in a study of identical twins. TCRdb independently ran MiXCR on the 5' RACE reads; one entry per CDR3 protein. The data contain around 570,000 distinct CDR3 sequences, roughly 9.9% of them singletons. Another study also made use of these data, one on yellow fever vaccine responses in identical twins.

Sequences were obtained from PBMCs. The source is a woman aged 18-29 years in good health.

This chain connects TRBV12-3 or TRBV12-4 to TRBJ1-5; 7 bases map to TRBD1. This CDR3 region has 14 residues. J lost 5 bases, V lost 5 bases, and 6 bases had no gene match. The CDR3 region is CASSAGQQYQPQHF. CDR3 DNA sequence: TGTGCCAGCAGTGCGGGACAGCAATATCAGCCCCAGCATTTT.

The table lists this clonotype with many counts. V usage is TRBV3-1 and J usage is TRBJ1-1; 8 nucleotides align to TRBD1. CDR3 length: 15 residues. V shed 4 bases and J 1 base; nucleotides not matched to a gene: 5. Germline V gene data show CDR1 as LGHDT and CDR2 as YNNKEL (reference sequence). The CDR3 here is CASSPDRVRNTEAFF. The CDR3 region has the DNA TGTGCCAGCAGCCCGGACAGGGTCAGGAACACTGAAGCTTTCTTT.

The chain has TRBV29-1 and TRBJ2-7, with TRBD1 identical over 7 bases. The CDR3 has 14 residues. In germline, CDR1 is SQVTM, CDR2 ANQGSEA. V lost 6 bases, J lost 2 bases, and 10 bases stayed unmatched. The CDR3 spells CSVVLQGTTYEQYF. DNA of the CDR3: TGCAGCGTCGTCCTACAGGGGACAACCTACGAGCAGTACTTC.

The chain recombines TRBV10-3 with TRBJ1-6; D unclear. The CDR3 contains 13 residues. Trimming pared 3 bases from V and 9 bases from J, leaving 9 bases between. CDR1 ENHRY and CDR2 SYGVKD come from the germline V gene. CDR3: CAISETEPSPLHF. The CDR3 region has the DNA TGTGCCATCAGTGAAACAGAACCTTCACCCCTCCACTTT.

This chain joins TRBV28 and TRBJ2-7; perhaps TRBD2 as D (6 bases). Trimming pared 8 bases from V and 4 bases from J, leaving 15 bases between. The germline V gene encodes CDR1 MDHEN and CDR2 SYDVKM. The CDR3 extends over 13 amino acids. Written as DNA, the CDR3 is TGTGCCAGCGGAGGAGGGCACCAATACGAGCAGTACTTC. Residues: CASGGGHQYEQYF.

This clonotype was seen a handful of times. The rearrangement joins TRBV6-1 to TRBJ2-3, with D maybe TRBD1 (6 bases). The CDR3 contains 15 residues. V lost 6 bases to trimming and J lost 3 bases, with 16 bases between them. The V gene's germline CDR1 is MNHNS and CDR2 SASEGT. The CDR3 sequence: CASSRMGAGTDTQYF. Written as DNA, the CDR3 is TGTGCCAGCAGCCGCATGGGGGCCGGGACAGATACGCAGTATTTT.

This sequence joins TRBV5-6 and TRBJ2-7; TRBD1 agrees at 8 bases. This CDR3 is built from 13 residues. Trimming took 4 bases from V and 3 from J; bases not matched to a gene: 3. Per germline, CDR1 SGHDT and CDR2 YYEEEE. The DNA of the CDR3 is TGTGCCAGCAGCACAGGGGGGAACTACGAGCAGTACTTC. This encodes CASSTGGNYEQYF. The full variable domain, its missing parts supplied by reference TRBV5-6 and TRBJ2-7, is DAGVTQSPTHLIKTRGQQVTLRCSPKSGHDTVSWYQQALGQGPQFIFQYYEEEERQRGNFPDRFSGHQFPNYSSELNVNALLLGDSALYLCASSTGGNYEQYFGPGTRLTVT.

The chain combines TRBV12-3 or TRBV12-4 with TRBJ2-6, with a weak D call TRBD1 (6 bases). This CDR3 has 18 residues. Trimming cost V 2 bases and J 1 base, with 15 bases left between them. The CDR3 region is CASSLPGAWVSGANVLTF. The DNA for the CDR3 is TGTGCCAGCAGTTTACCAGGGGCCTGGGTATCTGGGGCCAACGTCCTGACTTTC.

This clonotype was picked up a small number of times. This chain joins TRBV7-3 and TRBJ2-7; possible D gene TRBD2, 5 bases. Germline loops: CDR1 SGHTA, CDR2 FQGTGA. CDR3 length: 14 residues. V gave up 5 bases and J gave up 6 bases, with 17 bases separating them. The CDR3 region has the DNA TGTGCCAGCAGCCGGAAAGGAGGACTGGGCGAGCAGTACTTC. This translates into CASSRKGGLGEQYF.

The rearrangement joins TRBV28 to TRBJ2-5; D is perhaps TRBD1 (5 bases). The V gene lost 3 bases and the J gene lost 5 bases, with 13 bases spanning the gap. Germline V CDR1 and CDR2: MDHEN, SYDVKM. This CDR3 contains 14 residues. CDR3 amino acids: CASSFIRELETQYF. The CDR3, as DNA: TGTGCCAGCAGTTTCATCAGGGAACTGGAGACCCAGTACTTC.

This clonotype came up many times. The chain has TRBV10-1 and TRBJ2-1, with 14 bases aligning to TRBD2. There are 17 residues in the CDR3. Per germline, CDR1 WNHNN and CDR2 SYGVQD (reference sequence). Unmatched junction bases numbered 8, after V lost 3 bases and J lost 7 bases. The CDR3 nucleotides read TGCGCCAGCAGTGACCCCGGGACTAGCGGGAGCGCAAATGAGCAGTTCTTC. Its translation is CASSDPGTSGSANEQFF.

J is TRBJ2-7 and V is TRBV19; 9 bases line up with TRBD2. From germline, CDR1 is LNHDA and CDR2 SQIVND (reference sequence). V was pared by 10 bases and J by 2 bases, with 6 bases of the junction left unmatched. The CDR3 covers 13 residues. The DNA for the CDR3 is TGTGCCACCTCCCGACTAGCGGCCTACGAGCAGTACTTC. Amino acids: CATSRLAAYEQYF.

This clonotype was counted many times. This rearrangement joins TRBV2 to TRBJ2-1; 8 nucleotides align to TRBD2. Germline CDR1 and CDR2: SNHLY and FYNNEI. The CDR3 has 15 residues. Trimming cost V 8 bases and J 4 bases; bases outside gene matches: 10. The CDR3 is CASSSPSGFYNEQFF. As DNA, the CDR3 is TGTGCCAGCTCTAGCCCTAGCGGGTTTTACAATGAGCAGTTCTTC.

The chain joins TRBV12-3 or TRBV12-4 to TRBJ2-7; 8 nucleotides line up with TRBD1. J lost 3 bases, V lost 6 bases, and 7 bases had no gene match. This CDR3 contains 14 residues. This chain's CDR3 is CASSPTGVIYEQYF. The CDR3 nucleotides read TGTGCCAGCAGCCCGACAGGGGTAATCTACGAGCAGTACTTC.

The V call is TRBV20-1, the J call TRBJ2-7; 11 nucleotides match TRBD2. The CDR3 runs to 15 residues. Germline assignment: CDR1 DFQATT and CDR2 SNEGSKA (reference sequence). V lost 4 bases to trimming and J lost 4 bases; unmatched junction nucleotides: 9. CDR3 loop: CSAITGTSGGYEQYF. The CDR3 nucleotides read TGCAGTGCTATCACCGGGACTAGCGGAGGTTACGAGCAGTACTTC.

This clonotype appeared a few times. The V gene is TRBV15, the J gene TRBJ2-5; D remains unclear. Trimming took 4 bases from V and 5 from J, leaving 20 bases between them. The germline V gene encodes CDR1 LNHNV and CDR2 YYDKDF (reference sequence). CDR3 size: 16 residues. The CDR3 bases are TGTGCCACCAGCACGTATATCCTCGGGCCTGGGGAGACCCAGTACTTC. The encoded protein is CATSTYILGPGETQYF.

This clonotype came up many times. This rearrangement joins TRBV29-1 to TRBJ1-1; D uncertain. CDR1 is SQVTM, CDR2 ANQGSEA, per germline. The CDR3 length is 12 residues. CDR3 DNA: TGCAGTTGTTGGGGAGTGAACACTGAAGCTTTCTTT. Encoded protein: CSCWGVNTEAFF.